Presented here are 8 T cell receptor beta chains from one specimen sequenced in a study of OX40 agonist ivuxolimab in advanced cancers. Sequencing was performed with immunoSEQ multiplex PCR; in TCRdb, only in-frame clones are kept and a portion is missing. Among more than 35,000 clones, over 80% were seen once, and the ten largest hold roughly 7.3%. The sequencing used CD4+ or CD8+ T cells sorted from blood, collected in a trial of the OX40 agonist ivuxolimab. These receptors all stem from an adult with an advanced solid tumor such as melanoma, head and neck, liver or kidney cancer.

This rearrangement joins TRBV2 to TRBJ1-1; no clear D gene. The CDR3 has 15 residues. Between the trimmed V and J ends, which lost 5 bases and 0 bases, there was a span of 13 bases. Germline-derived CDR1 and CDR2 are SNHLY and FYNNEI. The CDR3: CASSRLKQMNTEAFF. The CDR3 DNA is TGTGCCAGCAGTCGCTTAAAACAGATGAACACTGAAGCTTTCTTT.

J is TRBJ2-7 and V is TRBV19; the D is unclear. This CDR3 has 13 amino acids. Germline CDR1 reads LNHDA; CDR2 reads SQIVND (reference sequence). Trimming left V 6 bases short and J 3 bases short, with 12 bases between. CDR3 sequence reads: CASREQSDYEQYF. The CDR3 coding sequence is TGTGCCAGTAGAGAGCAGAGCGACTACGAGCAGTACTTC.

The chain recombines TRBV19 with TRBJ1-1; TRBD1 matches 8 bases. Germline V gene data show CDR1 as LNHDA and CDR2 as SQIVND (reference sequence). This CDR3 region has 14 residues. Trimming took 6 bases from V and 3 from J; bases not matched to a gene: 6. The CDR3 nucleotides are TGTGCCAGTAGCAATACAGGGGGGGACACTGAAGCTTTCTTT. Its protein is CASSNTGGDTEAFF.

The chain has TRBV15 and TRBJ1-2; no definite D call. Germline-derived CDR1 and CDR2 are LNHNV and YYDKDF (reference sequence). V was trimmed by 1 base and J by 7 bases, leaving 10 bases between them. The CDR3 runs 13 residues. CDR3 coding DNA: TGTGCCACCAGCAGAGGATTGTTTGTTGGCTACACCTTC. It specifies CATSRGLFVGYTF.

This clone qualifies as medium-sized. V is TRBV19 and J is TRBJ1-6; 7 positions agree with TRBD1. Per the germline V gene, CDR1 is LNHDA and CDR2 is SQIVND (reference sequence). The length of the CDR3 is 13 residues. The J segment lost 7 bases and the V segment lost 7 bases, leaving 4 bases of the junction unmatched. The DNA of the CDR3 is TGTGCCAGTAAAAGGGACAGCAATTCACCCCTCCACTTT. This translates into CASKRDSNSPLHF.

The CDR3 DNA reads as TGTGCCACCAGCAGAGATGTAGGGGTTCAGTACACAGATACGCAGTATTTT. Protein product: CATSRDVGVQYTDTQYF. V gene TRBV15 combines with J gene TRBJ2-3, with a possible D match to TRBD1 (5 bases). The CDR3 is made up of 17 amino acids. Germline assignment: CDR1 LNHNV and CDR2 YYDKDF (reference sequence). V was cut by 0 bases and J by 2 bases, with 15 bases left in between.

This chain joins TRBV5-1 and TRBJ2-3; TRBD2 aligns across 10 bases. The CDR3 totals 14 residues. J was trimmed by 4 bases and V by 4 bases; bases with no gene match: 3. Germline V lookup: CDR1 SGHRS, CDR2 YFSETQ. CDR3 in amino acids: CASSEAGGPDTQYF. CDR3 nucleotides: TGCGCCAGCAGCGAAGCGGGAGGGCCAGATACGCAGTATTTT.

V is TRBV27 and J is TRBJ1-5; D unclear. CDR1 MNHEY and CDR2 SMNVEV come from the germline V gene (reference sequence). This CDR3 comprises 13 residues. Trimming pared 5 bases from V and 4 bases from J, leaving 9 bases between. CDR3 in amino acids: CASSPTYNQPQHF. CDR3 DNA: TGTGCCAGCAGTCCGACTTATAATCAGCCCCAGCATTTT.